The entry below describes one T cell receptor beta chain. Its target antigen remains unknown. Base qualities were left out, and no much larger clone turns up one base away. This record belongs to a study of beta chain features in type 1 diabetes (dated by TCRdb to about 2018). A note on the overall study: No differences in mean age, gender distribution, total cell number or subset yield were found between patients and healthy donors. A total of over 90,000,000 sorted cells were examined across all samples, and a strong correlation was observed between cell number per subset and RNA yield. In the study, TCRB repertoires of sorted circulating CD4+ T cell subsets from recently diagnosed type 1 diabetes patients were compared with those of matched healthy donors. Regulatory and stem cell-like memory subsets were isolated from only 8 patients and roughly 8 healthy donors, whereas naive and central memory subsets came from all 28 donors. Overall results and qualifications from the work: Because cDNA rather than genomic DNA was sequenced, highly expressing activated cells could have been over-represented, although no difference in activation and CD3 levels was found between groups. Patients with type 1 diabetes made fewer insertions and deleted more nucleotides at VDJ recombination sites, implying thymic rearrangement abnormalities. Type 1 diabetes patients showed a moderate but significant shortening of TCRB CDR3 length in all four CD4+ subsets. Naive, central memory and regulatory TCRB repertoires appeared to be more similar among patients than among healthy donors. Because small numbers of individuals were included in the HLA sub-analyses, any influence of HLA type on TCRB rearrangement was left unresolved. PCR may preferentially amplify shorter templates, but because patient and control samples were amplified and corrected together, any resulting skew would affect both groups equally.

All of the isolated RNA was reverse transcribed with the High Capacity cDNA Reverse Transcription Kit, so expressed TCRB transcripts were sequenced. Naive, central memory and regulatory T cell samples underwent deep immunoSEQ sequencing, averaging about 3.57 million total reads per sample. After sorted cells were lysed in RLT buffer, RNA was extracted with DNase-treated RNeasy Micro or Mini kits, with the choice depending on cell number. Each cell subset was processed on its own to prevent cross-contamination, while patient and healthy donor samples were processed together. The immunoSEQ multiplex PCR was used to amplify TCRB sequences from cDNA, yielding 87-bp fragments that span the CDR3 region. Sequencing of the amplicons was performed on the Illumina HiSeq platform. The published analysis was carried out like this. Synthetic template baselines were used to correct PCR bias computationally, reads within Hamming distance 2 were collapsed together, and singletons that could not be merged were discarded. Reads were aligned against IMGT to assign V, D and J genes, CDR3 length and insertions or deletions at six rearrangement sites. Clonotype counts were normalized to sorted cell number within each subset before computing true diversity and Gini coefficients with the tcR R package. Repertoire sharing was quantified using the overlap coefficient calculated on TCRB nucleotide sequences. TCRdb carries this immuneACCESS record with in-frame sequences only. Its versions omit some clonotypes, under half of them owing to an unresolved V gene in the studies checked, with the rest unexplained. V and J calls and clone size are those listed in that table; D and trimming were worked out from the DNA. Within this sample are roughly 180,000 clones, with roughly 7.1% of them counted one time only. Approximately 1% of the sample comes from the top ten.

Measured from the cysteine to the phenylalanine, the CDR3 is 15 residues long. Only the CDR3 DNA stays, 45 bases, in frame from base 1. The CDR1 and CDR2 encoded by the germline V gene are SGHDT and YYEEEE. V is pruned by 1 base and J by 1 base, leaving 3 bases of the junction without a gene match. Each donor gave one peripheral blood draw, roughly 120 mL on average, collected into heparinised tubes. Using a panel that included CD45RO, CCR7, CD25, CD127, CD95 and CD27, naive, central memory, regulatory and stem cell-like memory CD4+ T cells were sorted on a BD FACSAria II. Every sorted population had a purity above 95%. PBMCs were isolated immediately by Lymphoprep density gradient centrifugation and stained directly without culture. Samples were stained and sorted in pairs, with one healthy donor and one patient per experiment, so that batch effects were minimized.

Sequencing used central memory CD4+ T cells from blood. The V and J segments used are TRBV5-6 and TRBJ2-5; a stretch of 8 junction bases matches TRBD2. This TCR was recovered from a woman between 40 and 50 years old with type 1 diabetes. CDR3 sequence: CASSLRGGIQETQYF. The bases read TGTGCCAGCAGCTTGCGGGGGGGGATCCAAGAGACCCAGTACTTC.